Presented here are 6 T cell receptor beta chains from one specimen sequenced in a study of CD8+CD57+ T cells in acquired aplastic anemia. TCR beta VDJ and CDR3 profiles were obtained from a genomic DNA template. Each CDR3 protein is one row after TCRdb ran MiXCR on the reads. Seen here are roughly 160,000 distinct CDR3 sequences, about 64% observed once, and the top ten hold less than 55%. Material: sorted CD4+, CD8+, or CD8+CD57+ T cells (not recorded which) from PBMCs. These receptors all stem from a human donor in good health.

This clonotype was found a few times. The chain employs TRBV3-1 and TRBJ2-1, with D hard to call. Trimming pared 1 base from V and 3 bases from J, leaving 10 bases between. The CDR3 runs 15 residues. CDR1 and CDR2 from the germline V gene are LGHDT and YNNKEL (reference sequence). For the CDR3, the DNA is TGTGCCAGCAGCCAAGCTGTCAAACTCTACAATGAGCAGTTCTTC. Translating gives CASSQAVKLYNEQFF.

The rearrangement links TRBV7-2 to TRBJ2-5; weak D call: TRBD2 (5 bases). The CDR3 covers 15 residues. Germline CDR1 reads SGHTA; CDR2 reads FQGNSA. Trimming pared 5 bases from V and 4 bases from J, leaving 17 bases between. The CDR3 region has the DNA TGTGCCAGCAGCCCACGGGGTCCCGGCGGAGAGACCCAGTACTTC. Its protein product is CASSPRGPGGETQYF.

The chain employs TRBV5-6 and TRBJ2-3; 8 positions agree with TRBD1. Trimming removed 4 bases from V and 2 bases from J; junction bases left unmatched: 18. Germline values: CDR1 SGHDT, CDR2 YYEEEE. This CDR3 region has 19 residues. The CDR3 region has the DNA TGTGCCAGCAGCCCCGGCGTGACGACGGGACAGGACACCACAGATACGCAGTATTTT. Its translation: CASSPGVTTGQDTTDTQYF. Complete variable domain (other parts from reference TRBV5-6 and TRBJ2-3): DAGVTQSPTHLIKTRGQQVTLRCSPKSGHDTVSWYQQALGQGPQFIFQYYEEEERQRGNFPDRFSGHQFPNYSSELNVNALLLGDSALYLCASSPGVTTGQDTTDTQYFGPGTRLTVL.

The chain carries TRBV5-6 and TRBJ2-7; no definite D call. Trimming left V 1 base short and J 7 bases short, with 12 bases between. There are 13 residues in the CDR3. In germline, CDR1 is SGHDT, CDR2 YYEEEE. CDR3 protein: CASSLLQNEEQYF. The CDR3 nucleotides read TGTGCCAGCAGCTTGCTACAGAACGAAGAGCAGTACTTC.

This clonotype showed up many times. The genes are TRBV5-6 and TRBJ2-1; 8 bases align to TRBD2. The V gene's germline CDR1 is SGHDT and CDR2 YYEEEE. After removal of 2 bases from V and 7 bases from J, the junction contained 11 bases not matched to a gene. The CDR3 is 16 residues long. The CDR3 is CASSLPGLVGSNEQFF. For the CDR3, the DNA is TGTGCCAGCAGCTTACCGGGACTAGTAGGGTCAAATGAGCAGTTCTTC.

This clonotype has ten or more counts. J is TRBJ2-7 and V is TRBV7-9; D not resolved. Trimming left V 3 bases short and J 3 bases short, with 9 bases between. Per germline, CDR1 SEHNR and CDR2 FQNEAQ (reference sequence). This CDR3 is 13 amino acids long. DNA for the CDR3: TGTGCCAGCAGCTTTCCAGGCAACTACGAGCAGTACTTC. Protein sequence: CASSFPGNYEQYF.